This T cell receptor beta chain came from a study of blood T cell repertoires in COVID-19. Assay: immunoSEQ multiplex PCR; the TCRdb copy retains only in-frame clones and omits some. Among approximately 120,000 clones listed, around 76% were seen once. With respect to this clone: At one end the junction does not follow the germline gene, possibly because of a read error. This specimen includes other DNA sequences encoding the same CDR3.

CDR3 length: 16 residues. Germline V gene lookup returns CDR1 MGHRA and CDR2 YSYEKL. The V and J genes are TRBV4-1 and TRBJ2-7; 10 nucleotides match TRBD2. The clonotype was recovered from a man older than 75 with COVID-19, enrolled during active disease. Sequences were obtained from peripheral blood. For the CDR3, the DNA is TGCGCCAGTAGCCAAGCGAATCTAGCGGGAGAGCGCGAGCAGTACTTC. Its protein is CASSQANLAGEREQYF.